Sequencing of this TCR beta chain was carried out in a study of post-analysis software for immune sequencing data. Study-wide results and caveats: There were about five TRBV segments more frequent in patients than controls, and TRBV5-6, TRBV5-1 and TRBV20-1 were among them.

CDR3 length: 16 residues. Trimming cost V 0 bases and J 7 bases, with 17 bases left between them. CDR1 is MGHRA and CDR2 is YSYEKL in the germline V gene. There are a few counts of this clonotype. Antigen unknown. Libraries were made from TCR beta cDNA, and they carried unique molecular identifiers. The T cell input of about 1 to 10 million gave around 450,000 cDNA molecules. TCRdb independently ran MiXCR on the PCR reads; one entry per CDR3 protein. The sample lists approximately 460,000 distinct CDR3 sequences, over 35% occurring once. The chain uses TRBV4-1 and TRBJ2-3; maybe TRBD1 (5 bases). Sequencing was performed on blood. The clonotype originates from a girl under 18 with multiple sclerosis. The chain's CDR3 is CASSQEVLSGLNTQYF. The CDR3 DNA sequence: TGCGCCAGCAGCCAAGAGGTCTTGTCAGGGTTGAATACGCAGTATTTT.